This note documents a single TCR beta chain sequence. Its cognate antigen has yet to be identified. Base qualities are not provided; no much larger clone lies one nucleotide away. The immunoSEQ Assay was the method used to sequence TCRbeta CDR3 regions. After extraction, genomic DNA underwent amplification by bias-controlled multiplex PCR, followed by high-throughput sequencing. The original pipeline was this. Collapsing and filtering of sequences were performed to quantify the absolute abundance of each unique TCRbeta CDR3 region. Usable DNA was measured by amplifying reference genes present in all nucleated cells, and TCRbeta template counts were normalized to that usable DNA to estimate T cell fraction. Repertoire TCRs were annotated as SARS-CoV-2-specific by exact matching of V gene, CDR3 amino acid sequence and J gene to a known reactive TCR set. The reference SARS-CoV-2 TCR set came from MIRA and was filtered for enrichment in COVID-19-positive ImmuneCODE repertoires, removing public or cross-reactive TCRs. Based on the MIRA antigens, annotated TCRs were further analysed at the level of specific ORF or position within ORF. Depth was the summed frequency of annotated unique rearrangements, while breadth was defined as annotated unique rearrangements over total unique productive rearrangements. TCR breadth was compared between groups using two-sided Wilcoxon rank-sum tests. Here the immuneACCESS table is served through TCRdb, limited to in-frame sequences with V and J called. Missing clones are a known gap in these copies; in checked studies unresolved V genes cover under half, and the rest lacks a known reason. Clonal size and the V and J genes are those of that table, whereas D and trimming came from the DNA. Present in this sample are around 320,000 clones, more than 70% of which were seen just once. Together, the top ten hold around 2% of the sample.

What this sample's treatment or condition label stands for: roughly 20 received Ad26.COV2.S at low or high dose, single or two shots; 5 received placebo; per-sample allocation not given. For vaccine and placebo recipients, the sequenced repertoires came from samples collected on day 63 after the first injection. Between 29 July and 7 August 2020, Cohort 1b enrolled 25 adults aged 18-55 years at one site in Boston, USA. Ad26.COV2.S was a replication-incompetent adenovirus type 26 vector that expressed a prefusion-stabilized SARS-CoV-2 spike protein derived from the original Wuhan strain. The sample comes from a study of Ad26.COV2.S vaccination and SARS-CoV-2 variants (dated by TCRdb to about 2021). With regard to the full study: Vaccine-arm donors were drawn from COV1001, a multicentre, randomized, double-blind, placebo-controlled phase I-IIa trial of Ad26.COV2.S in healthy adults. A total of roughly 32 samples were included in the TCR-sequenced set, comprising around 19 Ad26.COV2.S vaccine recipients, 5 placebo recipients and 8 SARS-CoV-2 convalescent individuals. TCRbeta repertoire sequencing was used to assess the specificity and breadth of SARS-CoV-2-reactive T cell receptors after Ad26.COV2.S vaccination. Investigators remained blinded to trial group allocation during experiments and outcome assessment. Participants in the trial were split at random into five groups of five each, receiving low-dose or high-dose Ad26.COV2.S once or twice, or else placebo on both occasions. Dosing of Ad26.COV2.S was intramuscular, at either 5x10^10 or 1x10^11 viral particles, delivered as one shot or as two shots spaced 56 days apart.

The full study reports these points: Compared with placebo recipients, Ad26.COV2.S recipients showed higher spike-specific TCR breadth (P = 0.0014). It was noted by the authors that total T cell responses may have been underestimated by the TCR breadth and depth analyses. Comparing responses between vaccine doses or regimens was not something the study was powered to do. Substantial breadth of spike-specific CD8+ and CD4+ T cell responses was reported after vaccination. Non-spike TCR breadth was comparable between vaccine and placebo recipients, consistent with the vaccine containing only spike.

The sequence came from a person between 18 and 65 years old who received the Ad26.COV2.S COVID-19 vaccine or a placebo. The sequencing used peripheral blood, collected in a trial of Ad26.COV2.S vaccine versus placebo.

The CDR3 protein sequence reads: CASSDSSGFGYTF. The DNA reads as follows: TGTGCCAGCAGTGACTCGTCCGGGTTCGGCTACACCTTC. This receptor chain uses TRBV6-4 and TRBJ1-2, with an unclear D gene assignment. Counted from cysteine to phenylalanine, this CDR3 has 13 amino acids. CDR3 DNA is the only sequence kept; it has 39 bases, read in frame from the first base. V is clipped by 0 bases and J by 8 bases, and the sequence between their germline boundaries is 10 bases long. The germline V gene provides CDR1 MRHNA and CDR2 SNTAGT.